The 5 T cell receptor beta chains listed next were all sequenced from one sample in a study of blood T cells in healthy people across ages. With a J-beta primer mix and a sample-barcoded 5' primer, a second PCR ran about 6 to 11 cycles. TCRdb called the 5' RACE reads again in MiXCR, with one record for every CDR3 protein. Among some 710,000 distinct CDR3 sequences, 46% were seen once, and the ten largest hold less than 20%. The sequencing sample was made of blood. Receptor source: a man of 80 years or more in good health.

The J gene is TRBJ2-1, the V gene TRBV29-1, with D perhaps matching TRBD2 (5 bases). V was trimmed by 4 bases and J by 6 bases, leaving 16 bases between them. Germline V lookup: CDR1 SQVTM, CDR2 ANQGSEA. The length of the CDR3 is 14 residues. CDR3 protein: CSVVAGSVSNEQFF. DNA of the CDR3: TGCAGCGTTGTGGCGGGCTCGGTATCCAATGAGCAGTTCTTC.

A note on this clonotype: A read error may produce the germline difference seen at one junction end. The CDR3 DNA reads as TGTGCCAGCAGCTTAAGCGGGAACCCCGGGGAGCTGTTTTTT. It translates to CASSLSGNPGELFF. V usage is TRBV7-9 and J usage is TRBJ2-2, with TRBD2 matching 7 bases. The CDR3 runs to 14 residues. Germline-derived CDR1 and CDR2 are SEHNR and FQNEAQ (reference sequence).

The J gene is TRBJ2-2, the V gene TRBV4-2, with D perhaps matching TRBD1 (6 bases). V was clipped by 6 bases and J by 1 base, with 9 bases between them. The CDR3 consists of 14 residues. Looked up from germline, CDR1 is LGHNA and CDR2 is YNFKEQ. In DNA form, the CDR3 reads TGTGCCAGCAGGCCGGGACAGAACACCGGGGAGCTGTTTTTT. Protein: CASRPGQNTGELFF.

The chain carries TRBV5-6 and TRBJ2-7, with no clear D. V shed 0 bases and J shed 7 bases, with 14 bases lying between them. The CDR3 sequence is 14 residues long. CDR1 and CDR2 (germline): SGHDT, YYEEEE. This CDR3 reads CASSLDGIYNEQYF. CDR3 coding DNA: TGTGCCAGCAGCTTGGATGGGATTTACAATGAGCAGTACTTC.

This clonotype came up a few times. Sequence at one end of the junction differs from germline and may be a read error. The chain combines TRBV12-3 or TRBV12-4 with TRBJ1-6; 7 bases line up with TRBD1. This CDR3 is built from 16 residues. The CDR3 region has the DNA TGTGCCAGCAGTTTGACTTCGGGGACAGCTAATTCACCCCCCCACTTT. Translation gives CASSLTSGTANSPPHF.